The present TCR beta chain was sequenced within a study of control samples from healthy donors and cancer patients. In its sample, this clone was seen once. Data came from immunoSEQ multiplex PCR; TCRdb stores just in-frame clones and leaves some out. The sample carries under 150,000 clones, 70% to 90% recorded once. The CDR3 spans 15 residues. V lost 0 bases to trimming and J lost 0 bases, with 6 bases between them. The germline gives CDR1 MNHEY, CDR2 SMNVEV (reference sequence). Sequenced material: blood. The receptor was isolated from a man aged 35-49 years in good health. The chain employs TRBV27 and TRBJ1-3; D is uncertain. The CDR3 region has the DNA TGTGCCAGCAGTTTATCAGGCCACTCTGGAAACACCATATATTTT. This translates into CASSLSGHSGNTIYF.